A selection of T cell receptor beta chains follows, all from one sample in a study of cytomegalovirus exposure and HLA in healthy donors. Some clones are missing from TCRdb's copy, which holds only in-frame ones; the method was immunoSEQ multiplex PCR. The data contain some 140,000 clones, roughly 87% of them singletons. The sample was PBMCs. Source of these receptors: a woman aged 18-29 years in good health and CMV-seropositive. CDR3s include the opening cysteine and the closing phenylalanine or tryptophan. The order of the fields is clone size, D gene, V gene, J gene, CDR3 protein, CDR3 DNA. D genes are given only for firm matches. Clone sizes are given selectively: once, few, many, or a class where the clone is expanded.

>.|TRBD1|TRBV10-3|TRBJ1-3
CAISESGQGVDTIYF
TGTGCCATCAGTGAGTCCGGACAGGGGGTAGACACCATATATTTT
>once|TRBD2|TRBV23-1|TRBJ2-1
CASSQFPLAGGLCDEQFF
TGCGCCAGCAGTCAATTCCCGCTAGCGGGGGGGCTGTGCGATGAGCAGTTCTTC
>.|.|TRBV28|TRBJ2-7
CASSLLTEIYEQYF
TGTGCCAGCAGTTTACTAACAGAAATCTACGAGCAGTACTTC
>.|TRBD1|TRBV7-9|TRBJ2-1
CASSSPTGPYNEQFF
TGTGCCAGCAGCTCGCCGACAGGGCCCTACAATGAGCAGTTCTTC
>.|.|TRBV9|TRBJ1-3
CASSPRSVGATGNTIYF
TGTGCCAGCAGCCCCCGGTCGGTTGGGGCTACTGGAAACACCATATATTTT
>.|.|TRBV7-6|TRBJ1-5
CASSHSNQPQHF
TGTGCCAGCAGCCACAGTAATCAGCCCCAGCATTTT
>.|.|TRBV5-1|TRBJ1-5
CASSLWPGFSNQPQHF
TGCGCCAGCAGCTTGTGGCCGGGATTTAGCAATCAGCCCCAGCATTTT
>few|.|TRBV6-1|TRBJ1-6
CASTRPGPLHF
TGTGCCAGCACCCGCCCCGGTCCTCTCCACTTT
>.|.|TRBV27|TRBJ1-6
CASSYRAGYNSPLHF
TGTGCCAGCAGTTACCGGGCGGGTTATAATTCACCCCTCCACTTT
>.|.|TRBV11-2|TRBJ1-2
CASSPEGGDRLNYGYTF
TGTGCCAGCAGCCCAGAGGGGGGGGACCGCCTAAACTATGGCTACACCTTC
>.|TRBD2|TRBV19|TRBJ2-7
CASSGEGTTGQYF
TGTGCCAGTAGTGGCGAGGGGACTACGGGGCAGTACTTC
>.|TRBD1|TRBV28|TRBJ1-1
CASSLILRGRGTEAFF
TGTGCCAGCAGTTTAATTCTCAGGGGGCGCGGCACTGAAGCTTTCTTT
>.|.|TRBV18|TRBJ1-1
CASSPPLRAGTEAFF
TGTGCCAGCTCCCCTCCCTTACGGGCAGGGACTGAAGCTTTCTTT
>.|.|TRBV9|TRBJ1-6
CASSVTDTNSPLHF
TGTGCCAGCAGCGTGACAGACACTAATTCACCCCTCCACTTT
>.|TRBD1|TRBV5-1|TRBJ1-2
CASSSRTGGDGYTF
TGCGCCAGCAGCTCCCGGACAGGGGGTGATGGCTACACCTTC
>.|TRBD2|TRBV6-4|TRBJ2-4
CASSEGVAGGTDIQYF
TGTGCCAGCAGTGAGGGAGTAGCGGGGGGGACGGACATTCAGTACTTC
>.|TRBD1|TRBV7-8|TRBJ2-5
CASRDRGLKETQYF
TGTGCCAGCCGGGACAGGGGGCTTAAAGAGACCCAGTACTTC
>once|.|TRBV10-3|TRBJ2-7
CAISEPGTYEQYF
TGTGCCATCAGTGAGCCGGGAACCTACGAGCAGTACTTC
>once|.|TRBV11-2|TRBJ2-4
CASSLDWATGLLAKNIQYF
TGTGCCAGCAGCTTAGATTGGGCGACGGGACTGCTAGCCAAAAACATTCAGTACTTC
>.|TRBD2|TRBV5-1|TRBJ2-7
CASSVLSGTNYEQYF
TGCGCCAGCAGCGTTCTTTCCGGGACTAACTACGAGCAGTACTTC
>.|.|TRBV28|TRBJ1-5
CARSPRGTNQPQHF
TGTGCCCGATCCCCCCGGGGGACCAATCAGCCCCAGCATTTT
>once|TRBD2|TRBV28|TRBJ2-1
CASSSLGSLAGSSYNEQFF
TGTGCCAGCAGCTCCTTGGGGTCGCTAGCGGGGAGCTCCTACAATGAGCAGTTCTTC
>few|.|TRBV6-5|TRBJ1-1
CASSLDTNTEAFF
TGTGCCAGCAGTCTCGACACCAACACTGAAGCTTTCTTT
>once|TRBD2|TRBV28|TRBJ2-2
CATREASLNTGELFF
TGTGCCACCCGGGAGGCGTCGCTGAACACCGGGGAGCTGTTTTTT
>once|.|TRBV6-5|TRBJ1-1
CASSYSQGNTEAFF
TGTGCCAGCAGTTACTCACAGGGGAACACTGAAGCTTTCTTT
>.|.|TRBV19|TRBJ2-1
CASSIVPAANEQFF
TGTGCCAGTAGTATAGTCCCAGCGGCAAATGAGCAGTTCTTC
>few|.|TRBV14|TRBJ1-6
CASSVPGTKGYNSPLHF
TGTGCCAGCAGCGTCCCCGGGACAAAAGGATATAATTCACCCCTCCACTTT
>.|.|TRBV4-1|TRBJ2-1
CASSLHPSTTSTYNEQFF
TGCGCCAGCAGCCTCCACCCCTCAACTACGTCAACCTACAATGAGCAGTTCTTC
>.|.|TRBV6-6|TRBJ1-1
CASSAGGEAFF
TGTGCCAGCAGTGCAGGAGGTGAAGCTTTCTTT
>.|TRBD2|TRBV11-3|TRBJ2-1
CASSLFSGGGHNEQFF
TGTGCCAGCAGCTTGTTCAGCGGGGGGGGGCACAATGAGCAGTTCTTC